This T cell receptor beta chain was obtained from a study of T cell responses to AZD1222 COVID-19 vaccine. Across the study: Samples with a second dose at about 4 or about 12 weeks were pooled together. General observations from the study: Mostly white British, mostly female donors; authors suggested clonal diversity may be underestimated. Following two doses of AZD1222, Spike-specific TCR breadth and depth rose. The study sampled repertoires only after the peak T cell response.

CDR1 is KGHSH and CDR2 is LQKENI in the germline V gene. V shed 4 bases and J shed 3 bases, with 10 bases lying between them. The CDR3 runs to 15 residues. The table came from immunoSEQ multiplex PCR; TCRdb's copy has only in-frame clones and leaves some out. Seen here are approximately 170,000 clones, 85% to 90% observed once, and the top ten hold 6% to 8%. A note on this clone: What it binds is unknown.

This TCR derives from an adult in good health. Sequenced material: peripheral blood, taken on day 0 of AZD1222 vaccination. The chain recombines TRBV18 with TRBJ1-6; a possible D gene is TRBD1 (5 bases). The CDR3: CASSRDGDYNSPLHF. In DNA form, the CDR3 reads TGTGCCAGCTCACGGGACGGGGACTATAATTCACCCCTCCACTTT.